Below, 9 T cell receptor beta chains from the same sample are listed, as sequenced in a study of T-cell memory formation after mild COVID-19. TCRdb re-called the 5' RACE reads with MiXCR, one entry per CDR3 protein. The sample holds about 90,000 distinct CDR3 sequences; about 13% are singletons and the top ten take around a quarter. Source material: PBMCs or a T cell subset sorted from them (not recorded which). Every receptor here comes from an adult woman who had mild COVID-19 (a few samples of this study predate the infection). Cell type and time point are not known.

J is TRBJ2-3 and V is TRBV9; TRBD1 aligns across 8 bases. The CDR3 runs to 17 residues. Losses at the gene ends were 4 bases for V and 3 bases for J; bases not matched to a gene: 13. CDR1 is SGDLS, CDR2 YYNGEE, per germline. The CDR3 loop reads CASSHPRTGKVTDTQYF. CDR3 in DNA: TGTGCCAGCAGCCACCCTCGGACAGGGAAAGTGACAGATACGCAGTATTTT.

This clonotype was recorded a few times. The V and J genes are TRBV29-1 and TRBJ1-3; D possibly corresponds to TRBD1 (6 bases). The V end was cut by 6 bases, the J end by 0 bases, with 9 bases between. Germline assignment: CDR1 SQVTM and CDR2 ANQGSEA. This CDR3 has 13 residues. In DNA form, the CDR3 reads TGCAGCGTGAGGGGGGACTCTGGAAACACCATATATTTT. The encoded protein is CSVRGDSGNTIYF.

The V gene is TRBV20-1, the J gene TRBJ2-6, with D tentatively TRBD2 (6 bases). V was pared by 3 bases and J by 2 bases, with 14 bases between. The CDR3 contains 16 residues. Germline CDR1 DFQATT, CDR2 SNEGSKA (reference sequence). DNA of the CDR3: TGCAGTGCTAGGCAGGGCCGGGGGACTGGGGCCAACGTCCTGACTTTC. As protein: CSARQGRGTGANVLTF.

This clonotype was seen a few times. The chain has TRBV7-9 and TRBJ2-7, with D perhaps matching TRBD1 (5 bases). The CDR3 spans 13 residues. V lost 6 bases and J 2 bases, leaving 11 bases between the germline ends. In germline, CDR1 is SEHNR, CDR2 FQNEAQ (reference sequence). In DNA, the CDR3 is TGTGCCAGCAGTCGTCCAGGGCCCTACGAGCAGTACTTC. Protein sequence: CASSRPGPYEQYF.

The CDR3: CASSPTLGTDSSYEQYF. In nucleotides, the CDR3 is TGTGCCAGCAGCCCCACCCTCGGGACAGACAGCTCCTACGAGCAGTACTTC. This sequence joins TRBV7-6 and TRBJ2-7, with 7 bases identical to TRBD1. The ends lost 5 bases at V and 0 bases at J; junction bases unmatched: 13. Germline CDR1 SGHVS, CDR2 FNYEAQ. The CDR3 has 17 amino acids.

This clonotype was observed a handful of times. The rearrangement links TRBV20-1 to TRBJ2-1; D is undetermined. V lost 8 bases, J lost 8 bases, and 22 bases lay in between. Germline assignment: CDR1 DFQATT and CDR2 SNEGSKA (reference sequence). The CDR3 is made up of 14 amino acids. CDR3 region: CSLATSETWDEQFF. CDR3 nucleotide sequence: TGCAGTCTCGCGACCTCAGAAACGTGGGATGAGCAGTTCTTC.

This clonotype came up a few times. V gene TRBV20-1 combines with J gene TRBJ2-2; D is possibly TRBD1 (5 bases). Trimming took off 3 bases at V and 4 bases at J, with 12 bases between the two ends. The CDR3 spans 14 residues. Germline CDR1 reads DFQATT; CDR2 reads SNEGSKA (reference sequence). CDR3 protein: CSARDIWATGELFF. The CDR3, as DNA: TGCAGTGCTAGGGACATCTGGGCCACCGGGGAGCTGTTTTTT.

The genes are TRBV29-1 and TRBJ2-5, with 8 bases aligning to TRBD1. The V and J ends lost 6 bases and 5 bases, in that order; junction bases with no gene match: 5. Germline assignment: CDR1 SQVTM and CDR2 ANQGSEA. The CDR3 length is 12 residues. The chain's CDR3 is CSVDRTGETQYF. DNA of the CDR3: TGCAGCGTGGACCGGACAGGGGAGACCCAGTACTTC.

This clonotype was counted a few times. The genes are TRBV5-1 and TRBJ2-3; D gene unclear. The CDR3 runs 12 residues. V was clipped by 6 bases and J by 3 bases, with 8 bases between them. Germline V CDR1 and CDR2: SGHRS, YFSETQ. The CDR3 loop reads CASTGFTDTQYF. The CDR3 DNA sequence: TGCGCCAGCACTGGGTTTACAGATACGCAGTATTTT.